The 6 T cell receptor beta chains listed next were all sequenced from one sample in a study of T cell repertoires in cytomegalovirus infection. Antigen specificity for these receptors is unknown. A single record per CDR3 protein comes from TCRdb applying MiXCR to the reads. The sample includes about a million distinct CDR3 sequences, 30% to 40% of them seen just once. Source: cultured CD8+ T cells from PBMCs, taken from culture after CMV antigen stimulation. The source is a human donor in good health (CMV status not recorded). Some clones in this sample may be carry-over from other donors' samples.

The chain uses TRBV19 and TRBJ1-6; TRBD1 might be the D (5 bases). The CDR3 has 15 residues. CDR1 is LNHDA, CDR2 SQIVND, per germline (reference sequence). The ends were cut back, 0 bases at V and 14 bases at J, with 17 bases in the middle. CDR3 nucleotide sequence: TGTGCCAGTAGTATAGATCCCCCGTACGACAGTACCCTCCACTTT. Its translation: CASSIDPPYDSTLHF.

The table lists this clonotype with a few counts. The chain employs TRBV12-3 or TRBV12-4 and TRBJ1-2; a possible D gene is TRBD1 (5 bases). The length of the CDR3 is 12 residues. Trimming took 2 bases from V and 7 from J, leaving 8 bases between them. CDR3 residues: CASSLQGLGYTF. CDR3 in DNA: TGTGCCAGCAGTTTACAGGGCCTTGGCTACACCTTC.

This clonotype was seen many times. This rearrangement joins TRBV12-3 or TRBV12-4 to TRBJ2-5; no reliable D call. The CDR3 runs 15 residues. The V end was cut by 3 bases, the J end by 5 bases, with 16 bases between. The CDR3 bases are TGTGCCAGCAGTTTTCTCCCCCCCGAACGGGAGACCCAGTACTTC. Protein product: CASSFLPPERETQYF.

A note on this clonotype: A clone one base away is much larger, so this may be a read error. The rearrangement joins TRBV12-5 to TRBJ1-2; D is ambiguous. Trimming stripped 4 bases from V and 6 bases from J, with 18 bases between. CDR3 length: 15 residues. Germline loops: CDR1 LGHNT, CDR2 FRNRAP. For the CDR3, the DNA is TGTGCTAGTGGTTCGTACTCAGGAGAACGCCATGGCTACACCTTC. It is translated as CASGSYSGERHGYTF.

The chain uses TRBV3-1 and TRBJ1-3, with a possible D match to TRBD1 (5 bases). The CDR3 length is 15 residues. V was trimmed by 0 bases and J by 5 bases, leaving 11 bases between them. Germline V lookup: CDR1 LGHDT, CDR2 YNNKEL (reference sequence). CDR3 DNA: TGTGCCAGCAGCCAAGATCGCAGGGAGAGAAACACCATATATTTT. This sequence encodes CASSQDRRERNTIYF.

This clonotype was counted many times. The chain is built from TRBV7-8 and TRBJ2-3; D ambiguous. Germline CDR1 and CDR2: SGHVS and FQNEAQ. Between the trimmed V and J ends, which lost 5 bases and 1 base, there was a span of 16 bases. The CDR3 is 16 amino acids. In DNA, the CDR3 is TGTGCCAGCAGCCCCGAACGGTTGGGTGGCACAGATACGCAGTATTTT. The encoded protein is CASSPERLGGTDTQYF.